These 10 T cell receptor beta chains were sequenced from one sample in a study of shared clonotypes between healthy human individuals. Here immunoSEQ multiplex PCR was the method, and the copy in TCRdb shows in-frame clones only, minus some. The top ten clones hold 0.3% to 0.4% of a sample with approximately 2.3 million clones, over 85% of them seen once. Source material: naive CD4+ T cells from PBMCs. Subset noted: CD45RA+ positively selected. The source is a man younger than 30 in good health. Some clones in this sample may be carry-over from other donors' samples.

CDR3 coding DNA: TGCAGCGAGGGCGGAGGCGAGACCCAGTACTTC. This encodes CSEGGGETQYF. The genes are TRBV29-1 and TRBJ2-5, with D possibly TRBD2 on 5 matching bases. The CDR3 has 11 residues. V was cut by 7 bases and J by 5 bases, with 11 bases left in between. CDR1 SQVTM and CDR2 ANQGSEA come from the germline V gene.

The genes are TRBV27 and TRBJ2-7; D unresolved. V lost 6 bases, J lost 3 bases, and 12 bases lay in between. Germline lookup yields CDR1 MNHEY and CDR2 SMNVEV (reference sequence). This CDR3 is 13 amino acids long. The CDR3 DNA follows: TGTGCCAGCAGACCGAACGATGGCTACGAGCAGTACTTC. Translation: CASRPNDGYEQYF.

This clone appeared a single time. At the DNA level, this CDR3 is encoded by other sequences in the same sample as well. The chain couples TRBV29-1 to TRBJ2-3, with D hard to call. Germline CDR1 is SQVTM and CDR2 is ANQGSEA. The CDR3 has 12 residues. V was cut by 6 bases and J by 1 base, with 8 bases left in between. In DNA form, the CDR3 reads TGCAGCGTAGGGTGGGGCACAGATACGCAGTATTTT. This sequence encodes CSVGWGTDTQYF.

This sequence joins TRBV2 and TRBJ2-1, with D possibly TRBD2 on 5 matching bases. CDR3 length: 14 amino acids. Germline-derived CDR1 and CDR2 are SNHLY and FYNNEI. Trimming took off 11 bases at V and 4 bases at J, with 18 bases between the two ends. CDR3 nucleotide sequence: TGTGCCTGCTCCCGAGAGGGTATTTACAATGAGCAGTTCTTC. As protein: CACSREGIYNEQFF.

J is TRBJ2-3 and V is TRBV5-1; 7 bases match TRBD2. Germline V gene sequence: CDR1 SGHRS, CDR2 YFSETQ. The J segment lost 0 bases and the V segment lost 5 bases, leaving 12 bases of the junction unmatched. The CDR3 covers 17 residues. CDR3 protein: CASSSGGTTSSTDTQYF. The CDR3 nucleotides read TGCGCCAGCAGTTCAGGAGGGACTACCTCTAGCACAGATACGCAGTATTTT. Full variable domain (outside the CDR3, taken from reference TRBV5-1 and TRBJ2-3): KAGVTQTPRYLIKTRGQQVTLSCSPISGHRSVSWYQQTPGQGLQFLFEYFSETQRNKGNFPGRFSGRQFSNSRSEMNVSTLELGDSALYLCASSSGGTTSSTDTQYFGPGTRLTVL.

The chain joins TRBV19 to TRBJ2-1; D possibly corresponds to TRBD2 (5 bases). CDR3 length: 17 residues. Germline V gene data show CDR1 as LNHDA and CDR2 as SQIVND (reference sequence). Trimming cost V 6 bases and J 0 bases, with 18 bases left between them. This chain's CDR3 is CASSTYGSGISYNEQFF. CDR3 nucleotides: TGTGCCAGTAGCACGTACGGCAGCGGAATCTCCTACAATGAGCAGTTCTTC.

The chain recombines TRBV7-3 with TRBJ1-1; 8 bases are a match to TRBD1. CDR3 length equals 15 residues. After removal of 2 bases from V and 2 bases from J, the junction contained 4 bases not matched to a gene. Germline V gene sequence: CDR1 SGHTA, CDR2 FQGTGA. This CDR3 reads CASSLAGGLNTEAFF. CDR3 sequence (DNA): TGTGCCAGCAGCTTAGCAGGGGGCTTAAACACTGAAGCTTTCTTT.

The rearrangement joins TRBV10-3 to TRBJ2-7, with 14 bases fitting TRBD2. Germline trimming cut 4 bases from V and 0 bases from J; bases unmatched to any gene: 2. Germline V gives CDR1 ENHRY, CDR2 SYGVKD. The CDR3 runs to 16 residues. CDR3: CAISGTSGRLSYEQYF. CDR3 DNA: TGTGCCATCAGTGGGACTAGCGGGAGGCTCTCCTACGAGCAGTACTTC.

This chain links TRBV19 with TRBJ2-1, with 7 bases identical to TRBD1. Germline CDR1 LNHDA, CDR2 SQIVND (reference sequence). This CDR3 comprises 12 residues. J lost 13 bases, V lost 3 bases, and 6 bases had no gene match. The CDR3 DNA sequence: TGTGCCAGTAGTATGAGGGGGACAGTTCAGTTCTTC. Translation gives CASSMRGTVQFF.

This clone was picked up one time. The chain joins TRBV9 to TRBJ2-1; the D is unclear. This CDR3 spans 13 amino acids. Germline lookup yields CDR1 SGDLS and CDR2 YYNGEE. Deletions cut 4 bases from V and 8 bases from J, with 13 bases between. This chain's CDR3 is CASSQVVEDEQFF. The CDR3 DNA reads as TGTGCCAGCAGCCAAGTGGTCGAAGATGAGCAGTTCTTC.